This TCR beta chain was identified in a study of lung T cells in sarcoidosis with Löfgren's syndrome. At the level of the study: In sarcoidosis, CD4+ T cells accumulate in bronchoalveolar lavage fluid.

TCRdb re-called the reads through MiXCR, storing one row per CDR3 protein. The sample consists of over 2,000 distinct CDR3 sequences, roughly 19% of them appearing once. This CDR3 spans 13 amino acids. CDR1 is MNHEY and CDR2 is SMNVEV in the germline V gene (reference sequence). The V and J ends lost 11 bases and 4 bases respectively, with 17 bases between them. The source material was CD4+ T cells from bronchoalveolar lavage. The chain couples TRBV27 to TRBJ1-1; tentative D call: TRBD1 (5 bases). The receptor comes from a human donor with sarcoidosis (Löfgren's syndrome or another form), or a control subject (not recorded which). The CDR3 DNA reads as TGTGCCTACAGTTTACGGGGGAGCACTGAAGCTTTCTTT. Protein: CAYSLRGSTEAFF.